This is a list of T cell receptor beta chains from one sample in a study of CD8 T cells in acute hepatitis C reinfection. Assay used: immunoSEQ multiplex PCR; TCRdb lists only in-frame clones, some missing. The sample shows more than 400 clones, less than 55% of them seen only once. This specimen was HCV NS3-1073 tetramer-sorted CD8+ T cells from PBMCs, taken during acute infection. Receptor source: a man in his forties or fifties with chronic hepatitis C. CDR3s include the opening cysteine and the closing phenylalanine or tryptophan. A D gene is named only where the DNA matches it firmly. Part of the rows lack a size; the others show once, few, many or a class for expanded clones.

v_call	d_call	clone_size	j_call	cdr3_aa
TRBV6-7	.	.	TRBJ1-2	CASSSDSHYGYTF
TRBV19	TRBD1	.	TRBJ1-2	CASKQGQGPSLYGYTF
TRBV28	TRBD1	.	TRBJ1-5	CASSQNRGRVQPQHF
TRBV4-3	.	few	TRBJ2-2	CASSQGPGYTGELFF
TRBV11-2	TRBD2	.	TRBJ2-2	CASSLRLAGETGELFF
TRBV11-2	.	large	TRBJ1-4	CASSLHWEEKLFF
TRBV4-1	TRBD1	.	TRBJ1-2	CASSQAEGAGYDYGYTF
TRBV11-2	.	.	TRBJ2-2	CASTPVRGYTGELFF
TRBV19	TRBD2	large	TRBJ2-7	CASSIEAGVWGEQYF
TRBV4-2	.	few	TRBJ2-3	CASSQGGAEFTDTQYF
TRBV7-9	TRBD1	.	TRBJ1-4	CASSSQTGGREKLFF
TRBV19	TRBD1	.	TRBJ1-1	CASTVTGGTEAFF
TRBV11-2	.	.	TRBJ1-4	CASSQPGNTNEKLFF
TRBV7-9	TRBD1	.	TRBJ1-1	CASSHDRGTFMNTEAFF